The 19 T cell receptor beta chains below all came from one sample that was sequenced in a study of blood T cells in healthy people across ages. A second PCR of 7 to 11 cycles used a sample-barcoded 5' primer and a J-beta primer mix. Using its own MiXCR run on the 5' RACE reads, TCRdb lists one record per CDR3 protein. The sample has 550,000 to 700,000 distinct CDR3 sequences, approximately 30% seen once. Sequencing was done on a sample of blood. These receptors were collected from a woman aged 70-85 years in good health.

There are a few counts of this clonotype. The rearrangement uses TRBV12-3 or TRBV12-4 and TRBJ1-5; no reliable D call. This CDR3 is 12 amino acids long. The V end lost 5 bases, the J end lost 9 bases, and 11 bases lay between the germline ends. CDR3 protein: CASSAGAGPQHF. The DNA of the CDR3 is TGTGCCAGCAGTGCGGGCGCGGGGCCCCAGCATTTT.

This clonotype showed up just a few times. The rearrangement uses TRBV10-3 and TRBJ1-1; D unclear. Germline-derived CDR1 and CDR2 are ENHRY and SYGVKD. V was trimmed by 6 bases and J by 1 base, leaving 12 bases between them. The CDR3 runs 14 residues. In DNA, the CDR3 is TGTGCCATCAGCGCGGGTGGAGGGAACACTGAAGCTTTCTTT. Translation gives CAISAGGGNTEAFF.

The chain links TRBV2 to TRBJ1-2, with D unclear. From germline, CDR1 is SNHLY and CDR2 FYNNEI. CDR3 size: 11 residues. V lost 3 bases and J 3 bases, leaving 2 bases between the germline ends. CDR3 sequence: CASSEHYGYTF. The CDR3 DNA follows: TGTGCCAGCAGTGAGCACTATGGCTACACCTTC.

In this sample, this clonotype turned up a few times. The CDR3 protein is CASSLRQGARVGYTF. The CDR3 DNA is TGCGCCAGCAGCTTAAGACAGGGGGCGCGTGTTGGCTACACCTTC. The V call is TRBV5-1, the J call TRBJ1-2; 10 positions match TRBD1. This CDR3 has 15 residues. CDR1 is SGHRS, CDR2 YFSETQ, per germline. V was clipped by 2 bases and J by 7 bases; unmatched bases: 8.

This clonotype has more than one count but fewer than ten. Given a much more abundant clone one base away, this may be a read error. The V gene is TRBV29-1, the J gene TRBJ1-2; D perhaps matches TRBD1 (5 bases). V was cut by 6 bases and J by 6 bases, with 17 bases left in between. Germline CDR1 is SQVTM and CDR2 is ANQGSEA. This CDR3 is 13 amino acids long. This CDR3 is CSVEGKGLHGYTF. The CDR3 region has the DNA TGCAGCGTGGAGGGGAAAGGGCTCCATGGCTACACCTTC.

This clonotype showed up many times. The chain recombines TRBV5-1 with TRBJ2-7; D is possibly TRBD1 (5 bases). CDR1 and CDR2 from the germline V gene are SGHRS and YFSETQ. The CDR3 has 13 residues. Trimming shortened V by 4 bases and J by 7 bases, and 15 bases separated the two germline ends. Here the CDR3 reads CASSPQTEREQYF. The CDR3 nucleotides read TGCGCCAGCAGCCCACAGACAGAGCGAGAGCAGTACTTC.

Many counts were recorded for this clonotype. As DNA, the CDR3 is TGTGCCAGCAGCGTCTCTTGGCTAGCGGGGGGAGGTGAGAATGAGCAGTTCTTC. The encoded protein is CASSVSWLAGGGENEQFF. The chain employs TRBV9 and TRBJ2-1; 11 nucleotides match TRBD2. The CDR3 is 18 amino acids. Per germline, CDR1 SGDLS and CDR2 YYNGEE. V trimming: 2 bases; J trimming: 7 bases; junction bases outside the gene matches: 14.

This clonotype has more than one count but fewer than ten. The rearrangement joins TRBV20-1 to TRBJ1-4; no firm D call. Deletions cut 3 bases from V and 5 bases from J, with 10 bases between. Germline-derived CDR1 and CDR2 are DFQATT and SNEGSKA (reference sequence). The CDR3 spans 13 residues. This chain's CDR3 is CSASRVVNEKLFF. The CDR3, as DNA: TGCAGTGCTAGTCGAGTGGTGAATGAAAAACTGTTTTTT.

The table lists this clonotype with many counts. The CDR3 protein is CASSLVAAEQFF. CDR3 nucleotide sequence: TGTGCCAGCAGCTTAGTAGCAGCTGAGCAGTTCTTC. This rearrangement joins TRBV7-2 to TRBJ2-1; D is ambiguous. V was trimmed by 1 base and J by 9 bases, leaving 7 bases between them. The CDR3 extends over 12 amino acids. Germline CDR1 and CDR2: SGHTA and FQGNSA.

The rearrangement uses TRBV5-1 and TRBJ1-2; unclear D gene. CDR3 length: 15 amino acids. CDR1 and CDR2 from the germline V gene are SGHRS and YFSETQ. Trimming cost V 0 bases and J 5 bases, with 14 bases left between them. The CDR3 coding sequence is TGCGCCAGCAGCTTGGGATCGGCAGAACCTTATGGCTACACCTTC. It encodes CASSLGSAEPYGYTF.

This clonotype occurred a few times. The V and J genes are TRBV7-2 and TRBJ2-2; no reliable D call. The V end lost 6 bases, the J end lost 5 bases, and 10 bases lay between the germline ends. CDR3 length equals 13 residues. Germline lookup yields CDR1 SGHTA and CDR2 FQGNSA. The CDR3 reads CASRPTSTGELFF. The CDR3 region has the DNA TGTGCCAGCAGGCCGACTTCTACCGGGGAGCTGTTTTTT.

This clonotype appeared many times. The chain combines TRBV7-2 with TRBJ2-1; D remains unclear. Germline loops: CDR1 SGHTA, CDR2 FQGNSA. The ends were cut back, 8 bases at V and 2 bases at J, with 7 bases in the middle. This CDR3 has 12 amino acids. The chain's CDR3 is CASLPPYNEQFF. Here the CDR3 DNA reads TGTGCCAGCCTCCCACCCTACAATGAGCAGTTCTTC.

The chain carries TRBV18 and TRBJ2-3; D call uncertain. V was pared by 9 bases and J by 2 bases, with 18 bases between. This CDR3 spans 15 amino acids. Germline V gives CDR1 KGHSH, CDR2 LQKENI. The CDR3 region has the DNA TGTGCCAGTCGACCGGGCCAACCCTCCACAGATACGCAGTATTTT. As protein: CASRPGQPSTDTQYF.

This clonotype was seen more than once but under ten times. This rearrangement joins TRBV9 to TRBJ2-3, with D tentatively TRBD1 or TRBD2 (5 bases each). The CDR3 covers 17 residues. Germline CDR1 is SGDLS and CDR2 is YYNGEE. Trimming removed 4 bases from V and 1 base from J, with 19 bases in between. The CDR3 is CASSPTGPRYGTDTQYF. CDR3 bases: TGTGCCAGCAGCCCAACGGGGCCCAGGTATGGCACAGATACGCAGTATTTT.

The chain is built from TRBV20-1 and TRBJ1-1, with D uncertain. V was clipped by 8 bases and J by 1 base, with 23 bases between them. This CDR3 contains 16 residues. Germline loops: CDR1 DFQATT, CDR2 SNEGSKA (reference sequence). The CDR3 nucleotides are TGCAGTACTCTCCCCTTGGACCGTTTCCAGAACACTGAAGCTTTCTTT. This sequence encodes CSTLPLDRFQNTEAFF.

CDR3 sequence reads: CASSQSPGTRGYEQYF. CDR3 nucleotide sequence: TGCGCCAGCAGCCAATCTCCCGGGACTAGGGGGTACGAGCAGTACTTC. The chain carries TRBV4-3 and TRBJ2-7, with 8 nucleotides matching TRBD2. Germline loops: CDR1 LGHNA, CDR2 YSLEER. Unmatched junction bases numbered 10, after V lost 2 bases and J lost 4 bases. CDR3 length: 16 residues.

The V and J genes are TRBV6-2 or TRBV6-3 and TRBJ2-5, with TRBD2 identical over 13 bases. The germline CDR1 and CDR2 sequences are MNHEY and SVGEGT. This CDR3 comprises 20 residues. Trimming removed 4 bases from V and 4 bases from J; junction bases left unmatched: 18. DNA for the CDR3: TGTGCCAGCAGTTGGGAGTGGACTAGCGGGGGTACCAAGAGGAGAGAGACCCAGTACTTC. Translation: CASSWEWTSGGTKRRETQYF.

This clonotype was observed at least ten times. This chain links TRBV18 with TRBJ1-6; tentative D call: TRBD1 (5 bases). This CDR3 spans 15 amino acids. CDR1 is KGHSH, CDR2 LQKENI, per germline. Trimming removed 3 bases at V and 6 bases at J, with 12 bases between. CDR3 loop: CASSPSTGVNSPLHF. DNA for the CDR3: TGTGCCAGCTCACCGTCAACGGGGGTTAATTCACCCCTCCACTTT. Full variable domain (missing parts from reference TRBV18 and TRBJ1-6): NAGVMQNPRHLVRRRGQEARLRCSPMKGHSHVYWYRQLPEEGLKFMVYLQKENIIDESGMPKERFSAEFPKEGPSILRIQQVVRGDSAAYFCASSPSTGVNSPLHFGNGTRLTVT.

The chain links TRBV20-1 to TRBJ1-2; weak D call: TRBD1 (5 bases). Germline loops: CDR1 DFQATT, CDR2 SNEGSKA (reference sequence). V was cut by 6 bases and J by 0 bases, with 11 bases left in between. The CDR3 sequence is 13 residues long. The chain's CDR3 is CSAEGSANYGYTF. CDR3 in DNA: TGCAGTGCCGAGGGGTCGGCTAACTATGGCTACACCTTC.